This paragraph reports one TCR beta chain. Its antigen is currently unknown. This sample is drawn from a study of cytomegalovirus exposure and HLA in healthy donors. PCR employed 60 Vbeta and 13 Jbeta primers. Data came from immunoSEQ multiplex PCR; TCRdb stores just in-frame clones and leaves some out. The data show under 200,000 clones, 60% to 85% seen once. CDR1 and CDR2 (germline): SGHTA, FQGNSA. V was trimmed by 5 bases and J by 2 bases, leaving 15 bases between them. This CDR3 spans 15 amino acids. Findings and limits, study-wide: TRBV6-2, TRBV6-3 and some other V segments were unresolvable in 87-base-pair reads. In a later analysis, specific HLA alleles were associated with under 20,000 TCR beta sequences at a 0.05 false discovery rate. An analysis was carried out at a later point. It showed that HLA-associated TCR beta chains were more clonally expanded than equally common non-associated chains.

Sequenced material: PBMCs. V and J are TRBV7-2 and TRBJ1-2; TRBD1 is a possible D gene (6 bases). This clonotype was obtained from a woman between 50 and 59 years old in good health and CMV-seropositive. CDR3 sequence reads: CASSQSGTLNYGYTF. The CDR3 DNA is TGTGCCAGCAGCCAATCCGGGACACTCAACTATGGCTACACCTTC.